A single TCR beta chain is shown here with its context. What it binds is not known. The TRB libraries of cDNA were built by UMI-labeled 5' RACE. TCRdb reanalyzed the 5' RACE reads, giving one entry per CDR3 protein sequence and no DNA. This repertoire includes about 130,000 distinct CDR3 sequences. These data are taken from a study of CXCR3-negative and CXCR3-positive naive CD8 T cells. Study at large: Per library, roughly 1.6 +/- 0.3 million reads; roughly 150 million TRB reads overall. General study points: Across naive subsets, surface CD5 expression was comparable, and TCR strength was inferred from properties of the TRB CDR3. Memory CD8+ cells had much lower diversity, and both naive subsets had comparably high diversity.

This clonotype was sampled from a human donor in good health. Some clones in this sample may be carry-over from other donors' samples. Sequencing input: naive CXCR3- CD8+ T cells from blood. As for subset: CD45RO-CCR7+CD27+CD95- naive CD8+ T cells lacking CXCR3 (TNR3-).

CDR3 sequence: CASSRSGARETQYF. The chain carries TRBV7-9 and TRBJ2-5; TCRdb calls TRBD1, which cannot be checked without DNA. CDR3 length: 14 residues. Germline V gives CDR1 SEHNR, CDR2 FQNEAQ (reference sequence).